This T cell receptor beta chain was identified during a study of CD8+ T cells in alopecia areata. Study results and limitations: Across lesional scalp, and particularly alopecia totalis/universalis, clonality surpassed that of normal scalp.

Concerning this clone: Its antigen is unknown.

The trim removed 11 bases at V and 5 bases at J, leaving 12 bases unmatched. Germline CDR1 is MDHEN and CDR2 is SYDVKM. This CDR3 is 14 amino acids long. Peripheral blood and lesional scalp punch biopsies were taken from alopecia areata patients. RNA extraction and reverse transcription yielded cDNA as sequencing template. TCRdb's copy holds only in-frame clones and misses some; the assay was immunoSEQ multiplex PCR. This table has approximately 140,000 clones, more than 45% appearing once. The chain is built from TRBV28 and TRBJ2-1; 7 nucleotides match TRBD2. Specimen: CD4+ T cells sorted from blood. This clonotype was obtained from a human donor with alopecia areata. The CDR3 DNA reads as TGTGCCTCCACAGAAGCGGGGCCTCACAATGAGCAGTTCTTC. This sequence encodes CASTEAGPHNEQFF.